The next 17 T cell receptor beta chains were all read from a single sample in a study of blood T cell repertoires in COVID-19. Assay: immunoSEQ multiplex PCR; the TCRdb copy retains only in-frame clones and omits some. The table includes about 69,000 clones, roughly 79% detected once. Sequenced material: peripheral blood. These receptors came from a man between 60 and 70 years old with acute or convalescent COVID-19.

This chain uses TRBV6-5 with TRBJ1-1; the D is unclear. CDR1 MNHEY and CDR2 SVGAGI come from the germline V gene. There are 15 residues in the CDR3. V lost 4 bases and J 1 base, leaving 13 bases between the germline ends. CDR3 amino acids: CASSSTRRGNTEAFF. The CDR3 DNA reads TGTGCCAGCAGTTCCACCCGAAGAGGGAACACTGAAGCTTTCTTT.

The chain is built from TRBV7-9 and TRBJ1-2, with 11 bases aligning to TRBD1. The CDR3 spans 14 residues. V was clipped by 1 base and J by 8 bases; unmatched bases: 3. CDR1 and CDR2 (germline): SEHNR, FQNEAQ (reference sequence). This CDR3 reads CASSLGTGGPGYTF. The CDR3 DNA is TGTGCCAGCAGCTTAGGGACAGGGGGCCCCGGCTACACCTTC.

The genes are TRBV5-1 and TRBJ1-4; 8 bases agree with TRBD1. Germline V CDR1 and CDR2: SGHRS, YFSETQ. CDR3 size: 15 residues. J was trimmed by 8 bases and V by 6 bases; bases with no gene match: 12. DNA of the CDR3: TGCGCCAGCACCGCCCTCGGACAGGGTGGAGAAAAACTGTTTTTT. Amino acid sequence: CASTALGQGGEKLFF.

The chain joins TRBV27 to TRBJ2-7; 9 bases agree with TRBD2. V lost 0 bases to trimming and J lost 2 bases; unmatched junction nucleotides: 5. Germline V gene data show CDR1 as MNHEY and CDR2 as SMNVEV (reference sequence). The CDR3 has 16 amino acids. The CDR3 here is CASSLSIAGVTYEQYF. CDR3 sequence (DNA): TGTGCCAGCAGTTTATCGATAGCGGGGGTCACCTACGAGCAGTACTTC.

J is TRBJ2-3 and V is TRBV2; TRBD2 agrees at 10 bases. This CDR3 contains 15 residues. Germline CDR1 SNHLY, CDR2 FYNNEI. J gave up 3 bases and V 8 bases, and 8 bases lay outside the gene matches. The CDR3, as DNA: TGTGCCAGCGGCGTAGCGGGGGGAATTACAGATACGCAGTATTTT. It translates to CASGVAGGITDTQYF.

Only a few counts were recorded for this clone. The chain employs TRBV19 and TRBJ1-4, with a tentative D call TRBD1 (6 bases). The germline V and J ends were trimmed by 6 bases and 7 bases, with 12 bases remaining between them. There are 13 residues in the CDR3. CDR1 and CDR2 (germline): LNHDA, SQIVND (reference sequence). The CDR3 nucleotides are TGTGCCAGTAGCGGACAGATTGTTGAAAAACTGTTTTTT. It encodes CASSGQIVEKLFF. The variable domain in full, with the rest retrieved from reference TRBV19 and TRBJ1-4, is DGGITQSPKYLFRKEGQNVTLSCEQNLNHDAMYWYRQDPGQGLRLIYYSQIVNDFQKGDIAEGYSVSREKKESFPLTVTSAQKNPTAFYLCASSGQIVEKLFFGSGTQLSVL.

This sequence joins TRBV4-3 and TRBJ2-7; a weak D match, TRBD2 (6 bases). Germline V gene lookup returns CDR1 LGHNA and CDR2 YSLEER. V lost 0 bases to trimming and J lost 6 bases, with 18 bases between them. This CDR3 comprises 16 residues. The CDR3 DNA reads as TGCGCCAGCAGCCAAGATGTGGGGGGTCAGAGGTCCGAGCAGTACTTC. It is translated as CASSQDVGGQRSEQYF.

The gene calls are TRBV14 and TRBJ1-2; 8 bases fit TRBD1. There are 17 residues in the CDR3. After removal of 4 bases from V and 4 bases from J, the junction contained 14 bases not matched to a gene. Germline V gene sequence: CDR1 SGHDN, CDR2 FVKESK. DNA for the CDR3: TGTGCCAGCAGCCCAGTTGACGGGGGGACAGGAGGCTATGGCTACACCTTC. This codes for CASSPVDGGTGGYGYTF.

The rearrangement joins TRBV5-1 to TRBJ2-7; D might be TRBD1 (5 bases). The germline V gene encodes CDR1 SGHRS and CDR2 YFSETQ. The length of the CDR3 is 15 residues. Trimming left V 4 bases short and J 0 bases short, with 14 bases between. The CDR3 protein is CASSTQTASSYEQYF. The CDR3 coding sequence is TGCGCCAGCAGCACACAGACAGCGTCCTCCTACGAGCAGTACTTC.

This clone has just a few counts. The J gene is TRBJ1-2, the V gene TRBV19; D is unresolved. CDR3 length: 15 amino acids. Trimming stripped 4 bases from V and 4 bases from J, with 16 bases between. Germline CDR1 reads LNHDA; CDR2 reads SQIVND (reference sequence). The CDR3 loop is CASSTVGSIGYGYTF. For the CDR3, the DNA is TGTGCCAGTAGTACCGTGGGGAGTATTGGCTATGGCTACACCTTC.

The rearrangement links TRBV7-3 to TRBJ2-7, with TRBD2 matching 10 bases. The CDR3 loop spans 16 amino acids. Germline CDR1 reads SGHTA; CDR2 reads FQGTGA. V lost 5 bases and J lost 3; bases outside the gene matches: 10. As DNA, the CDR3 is TGTGCCAGCAGCCCCGGGCGAGCGGGGGGGAACTACGAGCAGTACTTC. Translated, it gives CASSPGRAGGNYEQYF.

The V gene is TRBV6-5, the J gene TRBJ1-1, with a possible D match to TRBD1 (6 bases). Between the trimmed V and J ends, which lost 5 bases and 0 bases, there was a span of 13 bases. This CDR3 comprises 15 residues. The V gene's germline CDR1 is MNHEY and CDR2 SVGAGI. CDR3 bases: TGTGCCAGCAGTCCCCGGACAGAAATGAACACTGAAGCTTTCTTT. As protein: CASSPRTEMNTEAFF.

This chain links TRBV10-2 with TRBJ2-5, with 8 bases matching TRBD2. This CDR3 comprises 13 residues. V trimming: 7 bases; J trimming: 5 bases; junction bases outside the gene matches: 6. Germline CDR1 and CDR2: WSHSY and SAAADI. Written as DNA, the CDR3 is TGCGCCAGCAAGCGGGGGCAGAGGGAGACCCAGTACTTC. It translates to CASKRGQRETQYF.

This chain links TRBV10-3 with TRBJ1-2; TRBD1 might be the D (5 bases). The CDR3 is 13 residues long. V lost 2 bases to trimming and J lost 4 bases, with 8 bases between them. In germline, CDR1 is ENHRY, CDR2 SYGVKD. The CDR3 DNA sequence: TGTGCCATCAGTGAGGGGGCCATCTATGGCTACACCTTC. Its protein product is CAISEGAIYGYTF.

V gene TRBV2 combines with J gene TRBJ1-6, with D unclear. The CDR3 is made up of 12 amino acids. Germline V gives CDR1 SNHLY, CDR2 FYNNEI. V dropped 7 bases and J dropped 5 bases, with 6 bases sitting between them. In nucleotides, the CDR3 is TGTGCCAGCATACAAGATAATTCACCCCTCCACTTT. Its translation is CASIQDNSPLHF.

CDR3 in DNA: TGCGCCAGCAGCCAAGATCGGTTAGGGACAGGATTTGCAACTAATGAAAAACTGTTTTTT. Translating it yields CASSQDRLGTGFATNEKLFF. The genes are TRBV4-3 and TRBJ1-4; TRBD1 matches 8 bases. Germline CDR1 and CDR2: LGHNA and YSLEER. Trimming at V came to 0 bases and at J to 0 bases, leaving 12 bases not matched to a gene. The CDR3 has 20 amino acids.

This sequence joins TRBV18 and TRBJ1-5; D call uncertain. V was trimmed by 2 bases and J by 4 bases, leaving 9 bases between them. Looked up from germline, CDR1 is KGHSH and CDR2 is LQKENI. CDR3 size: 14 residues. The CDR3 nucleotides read TGTGCCAGCTCACCAGGGTACGGGAATCAGCCCCAGCATTTT. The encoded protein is CASSPGYGNQPQHF.